This paragraph covers one T cell receptor (beta chain) sequence. Its antigen is unidentified. The CDR3 contains 19 residues. The J segment lost 9 bases and the V segment lost 1 base, leaving 21 bases of the junction unmatched. The germline V gene has CDR1 SGHDN and CDR2 FVKESK. Single viable CD3+CD4+CD8-CD45RO+ cells were sorted as the memory CD4+ T cells. The data were taken from a study of memory CD4+ T cells and cytomegalovirus serostatus. Study information: Of the healthy Belgian adults, fewer than 10 were CMV seropositive and 20 to 30 seronegative.

Study-level results: Suggested: most of the CMV-linked TCR signature lies in CD4+ memory cells. Each of approximately 73 CMV-associated TCRbeta sequences occurred in one to five individuals.

Original handling: Out-of-frame sequences were removed, leaving roughly 2.1 million distinct TCRbeta sequences. Sequencing used immunoSEQ multiplex PCR; TCRdb keeps in-frame clones, though not all of them. That table is the source of V, J and clone size, and D and trimming were worked out from the DNA. Here the sample spans roughly 50,000 clones, 70% to 80% being singletons. The receptor was derived from an adult in good health and CMV-seronegative. The V call is TRBV14, the J call TRBJ2-1; 7 positions match TRBD1. Sequenced sample: memory CD4+ T cells from blood. The CDR3 is CASSQAATGTLRVGVEQFF. In DNA, the CDR3 is TGTGCCAGCAGCCAAGCTGCGACAGGGACCCTAAGGGTTGGGGTTGAGCAGTTCTTC.